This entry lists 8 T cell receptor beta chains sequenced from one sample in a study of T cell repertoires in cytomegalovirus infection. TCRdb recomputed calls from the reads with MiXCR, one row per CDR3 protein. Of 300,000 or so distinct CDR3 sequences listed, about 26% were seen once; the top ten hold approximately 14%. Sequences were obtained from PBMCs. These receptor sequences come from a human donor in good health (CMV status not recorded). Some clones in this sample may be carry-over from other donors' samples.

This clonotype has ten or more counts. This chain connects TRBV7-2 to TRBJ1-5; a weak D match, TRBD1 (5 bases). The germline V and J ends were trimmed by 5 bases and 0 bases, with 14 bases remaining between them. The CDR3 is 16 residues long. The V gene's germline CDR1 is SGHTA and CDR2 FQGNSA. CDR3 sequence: CASSPGTVYSNQPQHF. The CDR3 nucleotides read TGTGCCAGCAGCCCAGGGACTGTCTATAGCAATCAGCCCCAGCATTTT.

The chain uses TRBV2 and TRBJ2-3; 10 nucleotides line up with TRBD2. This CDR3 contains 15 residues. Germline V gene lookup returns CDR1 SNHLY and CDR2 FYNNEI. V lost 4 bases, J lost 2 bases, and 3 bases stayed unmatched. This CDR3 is CASSGGTSDTDTQYF. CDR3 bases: TGTGCCAGCAGTGGAGGGACTAGCGACACAGATACGCAGTATTTT. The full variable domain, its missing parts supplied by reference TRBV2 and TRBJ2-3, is EPEVTQTPSHQVTQMGQEVILRCVPISNHLYFYWYRQILGQKVEFLVSFYNNEISEKSEIFDDQFSVERPDGSNFTLKIRSTKLEDSAMYFCASSGGTSDTDTQYFGPGTRLTVL.

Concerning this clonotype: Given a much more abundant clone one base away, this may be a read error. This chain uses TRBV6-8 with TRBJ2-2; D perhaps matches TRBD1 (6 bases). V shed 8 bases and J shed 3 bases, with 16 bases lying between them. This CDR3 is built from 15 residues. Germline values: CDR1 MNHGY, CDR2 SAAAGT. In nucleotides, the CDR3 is TGTGCCAGCGGTTTCAGGACAGACTACACCGGGGAGCTGTTTTTT. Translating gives CASGFRTDYTGELFF.

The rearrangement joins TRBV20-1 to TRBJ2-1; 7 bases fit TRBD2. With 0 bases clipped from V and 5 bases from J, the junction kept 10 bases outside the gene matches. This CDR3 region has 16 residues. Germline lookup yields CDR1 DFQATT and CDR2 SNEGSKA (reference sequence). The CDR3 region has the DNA TGCAGTGCTAGAGATCAGGCTAGCGGACAACACAATGAGCAGTTCTTC. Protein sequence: CSARDQASGQHNEQFF.

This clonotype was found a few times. The CDR3 bases are TGTGCCAGCAGCGAGCAGACAGATACGCAGTATTTT. Protein: CASSEQTDTQYF. This chain joins TRBV7-4 and TRBJ2-3; D is ambiguous. V lost 5 bases and J 3 bases, leaving 6 bases between the germline ends. The germline CDR1 and CDR2 sequences are SGHVT and SQSDAQ. This CDR3 has 12 residues.

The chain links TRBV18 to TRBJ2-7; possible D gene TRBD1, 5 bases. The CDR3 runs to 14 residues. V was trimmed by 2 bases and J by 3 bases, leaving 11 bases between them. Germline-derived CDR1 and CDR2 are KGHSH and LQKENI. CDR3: CASSPVDSRYEQYF. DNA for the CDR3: TGTGCCAGCTCACCAGTAGACAGCCGCTACGAGCAGTACTTC.

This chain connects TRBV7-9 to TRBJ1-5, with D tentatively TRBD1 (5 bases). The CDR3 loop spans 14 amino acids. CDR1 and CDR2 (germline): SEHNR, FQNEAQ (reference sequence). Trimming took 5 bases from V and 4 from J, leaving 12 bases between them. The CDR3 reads CASSMDTANQPQHF. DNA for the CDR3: TGTGCCAGCAGCATGGACACCGCTAATCAGCCCCAGCATTTT.

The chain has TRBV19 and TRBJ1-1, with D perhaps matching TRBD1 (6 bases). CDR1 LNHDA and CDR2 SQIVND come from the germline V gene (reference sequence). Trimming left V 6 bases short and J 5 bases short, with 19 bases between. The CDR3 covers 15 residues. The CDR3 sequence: CASRFTGTRGTEAFF. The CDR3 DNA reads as TGTGCCAGTAGGTTCACCGGGACACGGGGAACTGAAGCTTTCTTT.